A selection of T cell receptor beta chains follows, all from one sample in a study of spatial heterogeneity in lung cancer. TCRdb analysed the 5' RACE reads with MiXCR anew, one entry per CDR3 protein. The table records 40,000 to 45,000 distinct CDR3 sequences, roughly an eighth of them present only once. This material consisted of PBMCs, taken at surgery. These receptor sequences come from a male donor with early-stage non-small cell lung cancer. Each CDR3 is given with its conserved first and last residue. The D gene is left open where the match is weak. Rows may omit the clone size; those that give it use once, few, many or a size class.

clone size,V gene,D gene,J gene,CDR3 protein,CDR3 DNA
few,TRBV29-1,-,TRBJ2-3,CSVDEARGTDTQYF,TGCAGCGTTGATGAAGCCCGGGGCACAGATACGCAGTATTTT
-,TRBV2,-,TRBJ2-2,CASRWTANTGELFF,TGTGCCAGCAGATGGACAGCGAACACCGGGGAGCTGTTTTTT
-,TRBV5-1,-,TRBJ2-5,CASSLGRDPTWETQYF,TGCGCCAGCAGCTTGGGCCGGGACCCAACGTGGGAGACCCAGTACTTC
few,TRBV29-1,TRBD2,TRBJ2-5,CSGTSGTETQYF,TGCAGCGGTACTAGCGGGACAGAGACCCAGTACTTC
few,TRBV25-1,-,TRBJ1-5,CASNGAGWNNQPQHF,TGTGCCAGTAATGGGGCAGGGTGGAACAATCAGCCCCAGCATTTT
many,TRBV7-6,-,TRBJ2-7,CASSLSRTYEQYF,TGTGCCAGCAGCTTAAGTCGGACCTACGAGCAGTACTTC
many,TRBV11-2,-,TRBJ2-5,CASSLRGTDQETQYF,TGTGCCAGCAGCTTACGTGGGACGGACCAAGAGACCCAGTACTTC
few,TRBV5-1,TRBD2,TRBJ2-3,CASSFSGTSEDTQYF,TGCGCCAGCAGCTTTTCCGGGACTAGCGAAGATACGCAGTATTTT
-,TRBV7-9,-,TRBJ2-1,CASSARTTLERF,TGTGCCAGCAGCGCCAGGACCACCCTCGAGCGCTTC
few,TRBV2,TRBD2,TRBJ2-3,CASSRLASGSDTQYF,TGTGCCAGCAGCCGCCTGGCTAGCGGTTCAGATACGCAGTATTTT
many,TRBV28,-,TRBJ1-5,CASSLPAQLHQPQHF,TGTGCCAGCAGTTTACCGGCACAGCTTCATCAGCCCCAGCATTTT
few,TRBV4-1,TRBD2,TRBJ2-5,CASSQEFKRGGVETQYF,TGCGCCAGCAGCCAAGAGTTTAAGCGGGGGGGCGTAGAGACCCAGTACTTC
-,TRBV7-9,TRBD1,TRBJ2-5,CASSLLQGAGETQYF,TGTGCCAGCAGCTTACTTCAGGGGGCCGGGGAGACCCAGTACTTC
few,TRBV15,TRBD1,TRBJ1-5,CATSRDLGQGFQPQHF,TGTGCCACCAGCAGAGATCTGGGACAGGGGTTTCAGCCCCAGCATTTT
-,TRBV20-1,-,TRBJ2-7,CSALAGYEQYF,TGCAGTGCATTGGCCGGCTACGAGCAGTACTTC
-,TRBV5-1,-,TRBJ1-2,CASSLAGDNYGYTF,TGCGCCAGCAGCTTGGCTGGGGATAACTATGGCTACACCTTC
many,TRBV7-9,TRBD2,TRBJ2-7,CASSLGLAGGRIHEQYF,TGTGCCAGCAGCTTAGGACTAGCGGGAGGGAGGATCCACGAGCAGTACTTC
-,TRBV5-5,-,TRBJ2-6,CASSLVGGPPLSGANVLTF,TGTGCCAGCAGCTTGGTAGGTGGGCCACCCCTCTCTGGGGCCAACGTCCTGACTTTC
many,TRBV9,-,TRBJ1-2,CASSVVLANYGYTF,TGTGCCAGCAGCGTAGTTTTAGCTAACTATGGCTACACCTTC
-,TRBV20-1,-,TRBJ2-3,CSASAPYSTDTQYF,TGCAGTGCTAGCGCGCCCTATAGCACAGATACGCAGTATTTT
-,TRBV13,-,TRBJ1-4,CASSLGPRGEKLFF,TGTGCCAGCAGCTTAGGGCCGAGAGGAGAAAAACTGTTTTTT
many,TRBV9,TRBD1,TRBJ1-4,CASSVDGRGDEKLFF,TGTGCCAGCAGCGTAGATGGCAGGGGGGATGAAAAACTGTTTTTT
-,TRBV19,-,TRBJ1-5,CASRTSVNQPQHF,TGTGCCAGTAGGACGTCAGTTAATCAGCCCCAGCATTTT
-,TRBV27,-,TRBJ2-7,CASSFPETDSRYF,TGTGCCAGCAGTTTCCCGGAGACAGATTCGCGGTACTTC
-,TRBV12-5,TRBD1,TRBJ1-1,CASGWGQDGTEAFF,TGTGCTAGTGGTTGGGGACAGGATGGCACTGAAGCTTTCTTT
few,TRBV11-3,TRBD2,TRBJ2-3,CASSPGLALDTQYF,TGTGCCAGCAGCCCGGGACTAGCGTTGGATACGCAGTATTTT
medium-sized,TRBV28,TRBD1,TRBJ2-5,CATAGTGGAQETQYF,TGTGCCACCGCTGGGACAGGAGGAGCCCAAGAGACCCAGTACTTC
-,TRBV2,-,TRBJ2-1,CASFRDGSYNEQFF,TGTGCCAGCTTCCGGGACGGGTCCTACAATGAGCAGTTCTTC
many,TRBV4-2,-,TRBJ2-7,CASSQGIGKYEQYF,TGTGCCAGCAGCCAAGGGATAGGAAAGTACGAGCAGTACTTC
many,TRBV14,TRBD2,TRBJ2-1,CASSPGTSGVYNEQFF,TGTGCCAGCAGCCCCGGGACTAGCGGAGTATACAATGAGCAGTTCTTC
-,TRBV10-3,TRBD2,TRBJ2-7,CAIRASGGLSYEQYF,TGTGCCATCAGAGCTAGCGGAGGTCTATCCTACGAGCAGTACTTC
many,TRBV12-3/TRBV12-4,TRBD2,TRBJ2-3,CASSWTSGATDTQYF,TGTGCCAGCAGTTGGACTAGCGGGGCCACAGATACGCAGTATTTT
-,TRBV5-1,TRBD1,TRBJ1-5,CASSLGTGSNQPQHF,TGCGCCAGCAGCTTGGGGACAGGGAGCAATCAGCCCCAGCATTTT
few,TRBV5-4,-,TRBJ2-7,CASSWRTGATYEQYF,TGTGCCAGCAGCTGGCGGACGGGTGCTACCTACGAGCAGTACTTC